The 26 T cell receptor beta chains listed next were all sequenced from one sample in a study of T cell responses to AZD1222 COVID-19 vaccine (dated by TCRdb to the early 2020s). Library preparation was by the immunoSEQ multiplex PCR assay. TCRdb retrieved this table from immuneACCESS and kept in-frame rearrangements only. Not all clones are present; in checked studies, unresolved V genes account for under half, and no reason is known for the remainder. The sample table lists 140,000 or so clones, roughly 92% of them with a count of one. The ten largest clones represent approximately 1.5% of the sample. Sample time point, as interpreted from the label and publication: baseline before first vaccination. Sequenced here: peripheral blood, sampled on day 0 of AZD1222 vaccination. The receptors stem from an adult in good health.

The V and J genes are TRBV4-1 and TRBJ1-2; D call uncertain. V lost 2 bases to trimming and J lost 11 bases, with 12 bases between them. The length of the CDR3 is 12 residues. From germline, CDR1 is MGHRA and CDR2 YSYEKL. The CDR3, as DNA: TGCGCCAGCAGCCAAAGTTCGGGATTTTACACCTTC. This gives the protein CASSQSSGFYTF.

The chain has TRBV9 and TRBJ1-5; D is ambiguous. This CDR3 spans 16 amino acids. The germline V and J ends were trimmed by 0 bases and 2 bases, with 12 bases remaining between them. Germline CDR1 and CDR2: SGDLS and YYNGEE. The CDR3 nucleotides are TGTGCCAGCAGCGTAGGGGCAGGTCGGGGCAATCAGCCCCAGCATTTT. Encoded protein: CASSVGAGRGNQPQHF.

The chain joins TRBV2 to TRBJ2-7; D remains ambiguous. CDR1 and CDR2 from the germline V gene are SNHLY and FYNNEI. The V end was cut by 3 bases, the J end by 3 bases, with 6 bases between. The CDR3 has 12 amino acids. CDR3 protein: CASSEAIYEQYF. The DNA of the CDR3 is TGTGCCAGCAGTGAGGCTATCTACGAGCAGTACTTC.

The genes are TRBV5-1 and TRBJ1-2; 8 bases agree with TRBD1. CDR3 size: 15 residues. Trimming at V came to 1 base and at J to 7 bases, leaving 9 bases not matched to a gene. CDR1 is SGHRS, CDR2 YFSETQ, per germline. The CDR3 is CASSLTAGGDFGYTF. The CDR3 region has the DNA TGCGCCAGCAGCTTGACTGCAGGGGGCGATTTTGGCTACACCTTC.

This chain uses TRBV18 with TRBJ2-2, with D tentatively TRBD1 (6 bases). Germline V gene data show CDR1 as KGHSH and CDR2 as LQKENI. This CDR3 has 15 residues. Trimming stripped 2 bases from V and 7 bases from J, with 14 bases between. The CDR3 region has the DNA TGTGCCAGCTCACCAGGATCAGGGGCCGGCGGGGAGCTGTTTTTT. It is translated as CASSPGSGAGGELFF.

The chain couples TRBV9 to TRBJ1-3, with D possibly being TRBD1 (5 bases). Germline V gene lookup returns CDR1 SGDLS and CDR2 YYNGEE. The CDR3 totals 16 residues. Trimming shortened V by 0 bases and J by 4 bases, and 14 bases separated the two germline ends. CDR3 sequence reads: CASSVDGGALGNTIYF. Written as DNA, the CDR3 is TGTGCCAGCAGCGTAGACGGAGGGGCGCTCGGAAACACCATATATTTT.

The rearrangement uses TRBV5-6 and TRBJ1-1, with D tentatively TRBD1 (5 bases). CDR3 size: 17 residues. Trimming cost V 0 bases and J 6 bases, with 21 bases left between them. Germline V lookup: CDR1 SGHDT, CDR2 YYEEEE. For the CDR3, the DNA is TGTGCCAGCAGCTTGGTCGTATGGTCGCAGGGTTCAGCTGAAGCTTTCTTT. Amino acids: CASSLVVWSQGSAEAFF.

CDR3 region: CASTPKGLTGNTEAFF. The CDR3 region has the DNA TGTGCCAGCACCCCGAAGGGATTAACGGGGAACACTGAAGCTTTCTTT. The chain links TRBV7-9 to TRBJ1-1, with unresolved D. Between the trimmed V and J ends, which lost 7 bases and 1 base, there was a span of 19 bases. The CDR3 length is 16 residues. From germline, CDR1 is SEHNR and CDR2 FQNEAQ (reference sequence). Full variable domain (rest looked up from reference TRBV7-9 and TRBJ1-1): DTGVSQNPRHKITKRGQNVTFRCDPISEHNRLYWYRQTLGQGPEFLTYFQNEAQLEKSRLLSDRFSAERPKGSFSTLEIQRTEQGDSAMYLCASTPKGLTGNTEAFFGQGTRLTVV.

CDR3 amino acids: CASSEQGPLETQYF. The CDR3, as DNA: TGTGCCAGCAGTGAGCAAGGCCCTCTGGAGACCCAGTACTTC. This chain links TRBV25-1 with TRBJ2-5; D is unresolved. Germline CDR1 is MGHDK and CDR2 is SYGVNS. The CDR3 runs to 14 residues. V lost 3 bases and J lost 5, with 13 bases in between.

This clone was observed a single time. The rearrangement uses TRBV28 and TRBJ2-5, with 7 positions matching TRBD1. With V trimmed by 7 bases and J by 3 bases, 17 bases remained unmatched. This CDR3 is 17 amino acids long. The germline CDR1 and CDR2 sequences are MDHEN and SYDVKM. CDR3 bases: TGTGCCAGCAAACCCCCCCCGGGACAGAAGACGAAAGAGACCCAGTACTTC. Translating it yields CASKPPPGQKTKETQYF.

The CDR3 DNA is TGTGCCAGCATTAACCAACAGGGGGTGTACACTGAAGCTTTCTTT. Translated: CASINQQGVYTEAFF. The rearrangement links TRBV28 to TRBJ1-1, with 8 positions matching TRBD1. In germline, CDR1 is MDHEN, CDR2 SYDVKM. This CDR3 has 15 residues. V lost 7 bases, J lost 3 bases, and 10 bases stayed unmatched.

The chain links TRBV7-9 to TRBJ1-1, with D possibly matching TRBD1 (5 bases). Germline V CDR1 and CDR2: SEHNR, FQNEAQ (reference sequence). V lost 2 bases and J 5 bases, leaving 9 bases between the germline ends. The CDR3 totals 13 residues. CDR3 nucleotides: TGTGCCAGCAGCTTAAGAGGGGAAACTGAAGCTTTCTTT. Protein sequence: CASSLRGETEAFF.

This rearrangement joins TRBV10-2 to TRBJ1-2, with TRBD1 as a possible D gene (6 bases). The CDR3 is 14 amino acids. Deletions cut 6 bases from V and 8 bases from J, with 19 bases between. The germline gives CDR1 WSHSY, CDR2 SAAADI. The CDR3 bases are TGCGCCAGCAGAGCGGGAGGGGGAGCGACAGGCTACACCTTC. It codes for CASRAGGGATGYTF.

The chain combines TRBV7-8 with TRBJ2-7, with TRBD2 matching 12 bases. Looked up from germline, CDR1 is SGHVS and CDR2 is FQNEAQ. The CDR3 totals 16 residues. V was clipped by 4 bases and J by 6 bases; unmatched bases: 10. As DNA, the CDR3 is TGTGCCAGCAGCTCCTCGAGACTAGCGGGAGTCGCCGAGCAGTACTTC. Protein product: CASSSSRLAGVAEQYF.

The table lists this clone with a few counts. The chain couples TRBV2 to TRBJ2-2; tentatively, D is TRBD1 or TRBD2 (6 bases each). Trimming took 6 bases from V and 4 from J, leaving 18 bases between them. CDR3 length equals 16 residues. CDR1 is SNHLY and CDR2 is FYNNEI in the germline V gene. The CDR3 DNA reads TGTGCCAGCAGCGGCCTCCGGGGGCTGGGCACCGGGGAGCTGTTTTTT. This sequence encodes CASSGLRGLGTGELFF.

V gene TRBV4-1 combines with J gene TRBJ2-3; no clear D gene. CDR3 length: 14 residues. In germline, CDR1 is MGHRA, CDR2 YSYEKL. Trimming left V 1 base short and J 6 bases short, with 11 bases between. The CDR3, as DNA: TGCGCCAGCAGCCAAGTAGCAGCCCGGGATACGCAGTATTTT. Translation gives CASSQVAARDTQYF.

The J gene is TRBJ2-1, the V gene TRBV11-2; tentatively, D is TRBD1 (6 bases). CDR3 size: 18 residues. Trimming removed 5 bases at V and 0 bases at J, with 20 bases between. CDR1 is SGHAT, CDR2 FQNNGV, per germline. The CDR3 here is CASSPGRGAESSYNEQFF. CDR3 nucleotide sequence: TGTGCCAGCAGCCCGGGCAGGGGAGCGGAGAGCTCCTACAATGAGCAGTTCTTC.

The chain recombines TRBV10-3 with TRBJ2-1; the D gene is possibly TRBD1 (5 bases). V lost 5 bases to trimming and J lost 5 bases, with 16 bases between them. This CDR3 comprises 15 residues. Germline-derived CDR1 and CDR2 are ENHRY and SYGVKD. CDR3 DNA sequence: TGTGCCATCAGTCATAGGACATCCGGCAACAATGAGCAGTTCTTC. It translates to CAISHRTSGNNEQFF.

The chain uses TRBV9 and TRBJ2-2, with 7 nucleotides matching TRBD2. Germline V CDR1 and CDR2: SGDLS, YYNGEE. J was trimmed by 1 base and V by 5 bases; bases with no gene match: 5. This CDR3 has 15 residues. The CDR3 DNA sequence: TGTGCCAGCAGGAAGGGCGGGAGGAACACCGGGGAGCTGTTTTTT. Its protein is CASRKGGRNTGELFF.

This chain uses TRBV9 with TRBJ2-1; TRBD2 matches 8 bases. The germline CDR1 and CDR2 sequences are SGDLS and YYNGEE. The CDR3 extends over 16 amino acids. V gave up 3 bases and J gave up 7 bases; unmatched junction bases: 12. The CDR3 spells CASSALAGRSGNEQFF. CDR3 nucleotide sequence: TGTGCCAGCAGCGCATTAGCGGGACGATCTGGTAATGAGCAGTTCTTC. Filled out from reference TRBV9 and TRBJ2-1, the complete variable domain reads DSGVTQTPKHLITATGQRVTLRCSPRSGDLSVYWYQQSLDQGLQFLIQYYNGEERAKGNILERFSAQQFPDLHSELNLSSLELGDSALYFCASSALAGRSGNEQFFGPGTRLTVL.

The genes are TRBV4-1 and TRBJ2-1; 13 positions match TRBD2. CDR1 and CDR2 (germline): MGHRA, YSYEKL. The CDR3 length is 18 residues. J gave up 1 base and V 4 bases, and 7 bases lay outside the gene matches. CDR3 nucleotide sequence: TGCGCCAGCAGCCCGGGACTAGCGGGATTAATATCCTACAATGAGCAGTTCTTC. Its translation is CASSPGLAGLISYNEQFF.

This sequence joins TRBV7-9 and TRBJ1-1; tentatively, D is TRBD1 (6 bases). There are 14 residues in the CDR3. Trimming removed 3 bases at V and 4 bases at J, with 12 bases between. Germline lookup yields CDR1 SEHNR and CDR2 FQNEAQ (reference sequence). The CDR3 DNA sequence: TGTGCCAGCAGCTTCGGGGGCGCAAGCACTGAAGCTTTCTTT. Translation gives CASSFGGASTEAFF.

CDR3 bases: TGTGCCAGCTCACCAGTACAGGCCTTACCCATGAACACTGAAGCTTTCTTT. This codes for CASSPVQALPMNTEAFF. The rearrangement links TRBV18 to TRBJ1-1; D is perhaps TRBD1 (5 bases). The CDR3 is made up of 17 amino acids. CDR1 and CDR2 (germline): KGHSH, LQKENI. V was shortened by 2 bases and J by 0 bases, with 16 bases between the two germline ends.

This clone showed up just a few times. Written as DNA, the CDR3 is TGTGCCAGCAGCTCACCTCCGGGACAGGGGACGGGTGGCTACACCTTC. Translating gives CASSSPPGQGTGGYTF. The genes are TRBV5-4 and TRBJ1-2, with 10 bases aligning to TRBD1. This CDR3 spans 16 amino acids. J gave up 7 bases and V 3 bases, and 12 bases lay outside the gene matches. The germline V gene encodes CDR1 SGHNT and CDR2 YYREEE (reference sequence).

This clone appeared a single time. The chain carries TRBV5-4 and TRBJ1-1; D uncertain. Germline CDR1 reads SGHNT; CDR2 reads YYREEE (reference sequence). This CDR3 comprises 14 residues. V was pared by 3 bases and J by 1 base, with 10 bases between. As DNA, the CDR3 is TGTGCCAGCAGCTCCGGCGGGAGGAACACTGAAGCTTTCTTT. Amino acids: CASSSGGRNTEAFF.

The chain joins TRBV20-1 to TRBJ1-1; D remains ambiguous. Trimming took 1 base from V and 10 from J, leaving 10 bases between them. Germline CDR1 reads DFQATT; CDR2 reads SNEGSKA (reference sequence). The CDR3 is made up of 11 amino acids. The CDR3 spells CSARGRIGAFF. The CDR3, as DNA: TGCAGTGCTAGAGGAAGAATCGGAGCTTTCTTT.